The clone carrying this T cell receptor beta chain was recorded a few times. Its antigen is still unknown. A junction boundary mismatches the germline segment, possibly from a read error. In germline, CDR1 is MNHNS, CDR2 SASEGT. The CDR3 contains 16 residues. Sequencing used immunoSEQ multiplex PCR; TCRdb keeps in-frame clones, though not all of them. The table includes about 96,000 clones, under 85% detected once. These data originate in a study of OX40 agonist ivuxolimab in advanced cancers. Looking at the study overall: Every 2 weeks, patients received ivuxolimab intravenously, dosed at 0.01 to 10 mg/kg. Dose-escalation patients' cancers were hepatocellular carcinoma, melanoma, renal cell or head and neck cancer.

The study, taken as a whole, reports: In general, CD8+ T cells held more expanded clones than CD4+ did, on average. In the 0.1 to 3.0 mg/kg range, CD4+ and CD8+ blood T cells had expanded clonally by week 6.

The rearrangement uses TRBV6-1 and TRBJ2-7, with D tentatively TRBD2 (6 bases). The specimen was CD4+ or CD8+ T cells sorted from blood, collected in a trial of the OX40 agonist ivuxolimab. The source is an adult with an advanced solid tumor such as melanoma, head and neck, liver or kidney cancer. This chain's CDR3 is CASRDLAALGGYEQYF. CDR3 coding DNA: TGTGCCAGCCGTGATTTGGCGGCCCTCGGGGGCTACGAGCAGTACTTC.